Below, 16 T cell receptor beta chains from the same sample are listed, as sequenced in a study of immune evolution from preneoplasia to lung adenocarcinoma. Generated by immunoSEQ multiplex PCR, the TCRdb table keeps only in-frame clones and is missing some. Altogether about 5,500 clones are present, approximately 70% being singletons, with the ten largest covering around a fifth. The sequenced material came from FFPE adjacent normal lung tissue. The receptors come from an elderly person with lung adenocarcinoma.

This sequence joins TRBV30 and TRBJ1-2, with 11 bases that match TRBD1. Germline values: CDR1 GTSNPN, CDR2 SVGIG (reference sequence). With V trimmed by 5 bases and J by 5 bases, 1 base remained unmatched. This CDR3 contains 12 residues. CDR3 nucleotide sequence: TGTGCCTGGGGGACAGGGGGATATGGCTACACCTTC. Amino acid sequence: CAWGTGGYGYTF.

The chain joins TRBV18 to TRBJ2-2, with a tentative D call TRBD1 (6 bases). The CDR3 is made up of 15 amino acids. V lost 2 bases and J 7 bases, leaving 14 bases between the germline ends. Germline lookup yields CDR1 KGHSH and CDR2 LQKENI. CDR3 bases: TGTGCCAGCTCACCAGCGGACAGCCCCGGCGGGGAGCTGTTTTTT. It encodes CASSPADSPGGELFF.

The V call is TRBV7-9, the J call TRBJ1-5; possibly TRBD1 for D (6 bases). Germline CDR1 SEHNR, CDR2 FQNEAQ (reference sequence). Trimming left V 2 bases short and J 0 bases short, with 14 bases between. The CDR3 consists of 17 residues. CDR3 in amino acids: CASSLPKTGVSNQPQHF. DNA of the CDR3: TGTGCCAGCAGCTTACCTAAGACAGGAGTTAGCAATCAGCCCCAGCATTTT.

The V and J genes are TRBV9 and TRBJ2-7; TRBD1 matches at 9 bases. This CDR3 region has 15 residues. Germline lookup yields CDR1 SGDLS and CDR2 YYNGEE. Trimming took 0 bases from V and 6 from J; bases not matched to a gene: 7. DNA of the CDR3: TGTGCCAGCAGCGTAGGGGGACAGGGTTCCCGCGAGCAGTACTTC. This encodes CASSVGGQGSREQYF.

The genes are TRBV29-1 and TRBJ2-2; 8 nucleotides align to TRBD1. The germline V gene encodes CDR1 SQVTM and CDR2 ANQGSEA. This CDR3 is built from 15 residues. V was pared by 5 bases and J by 3 bases, with 8 bases of the junction left unmatched. The CDR3 DNA sequence: TGCAGCGTTTCTCCTACAGGGGGGCACACCGGGGAGCTGTTTTTT. Translation: CSVSPTGGHTGELFF.

The chain joins TRBV7-6 to TRBJ2-5; D ambiguous. V was clipped by 0 bases and J by 5 bases, with 10 bases between them. The germline V gene has CDR1 SGHVS and CDR2 FNYEAQ. The CDR3 consists of 14 residues. CDR3 protein: CASSLAPTHETQYF. The CDR3 DNA reads TGTGCCAGCAGCTTAGCGCCGACCCACGAGACCCAGTACTTC. The variable domain in full, with the rest retrieved from reference TRBV7-6 and TRBJ2-5, is GAGVSQSPRYKVTKRGQDVALRCDPISGHVSLYWYRQALGQGPEFLTYFNYEAQQDKSGLPNDRFSAERPEGSISTLTIQRTEQRDSAMYRCASSLAPTHETQYFGPGTRLLVL.

This chain links TRBV15 with TRBJ2-1; 8 bases are a match to TRBD2. The J segment lost 6 bases and the V segment lost 1 base, leaving 14 bases of the junction unmatched. The CDR3 extends over 18 amino acids. The germline V gene has CDR1 LNHNV and CDR2 YYDKDF (reference sequence). CDR3 region: CATSRAGTGGPQGNEQFF. In DNA, the CDR3 is TGTGCCACCAGCAGAGCAGGAACGGGGGGGCCGCAGGGCAATGAGCAGTTCTTC.

This chain links TRBV23-1 with TRBJ2-7; a possible D gene is TRBD1 (6 bases). TRBV23-1 is noted as an ORF with a role that remains uncertain. The CDR3 sequence is 15 residues long. The V end was cut by 10 bases, the J end by 4 bases, with 23 bases between. The CDR3 coding sequence is TGCGCCAAGGAATTCCCAGGGGAGAGAGCGTACGAGCAGTACTTC. Amino acids: CAKEFPGERAYEQYF.

The chain has TRBV9 and TRBJ2-5; 12 nucleotides match TRBD2. The CDR3 loop spans 17 amino acids. The germline V gene has CDR1 SGDLS and CDR2 YYNGEE. J lost 1 base, V lost 0 bases, and 4 bases had no gene match. This chain's CDR3 is CASSVGTSGGSQETQYF. CDR3 nucleotide sequence: TGTGCCAGCAGCGTAGGAACTAGCGGGGGGTCCCAAGAGACCCAGTACTTC.

The gene calls are TRBV12-1 and TRBJ1-4; the D segment call TRBD1 is taken from the table without a DNA check. TRBV12-1 is shown as a pseudogene. There are 17 residues in the CDR3. The CDR3 DNA is TGTGCCATAGCAGAATGCATGGGGCGGAGAGTTGGTGAAAAACTGTTTTTT. It translates to CAIAECMGRRVGEKLFF.

V usage is TRBV4-3 and J usage is TRBJ2-1; D gene uncertain. Germline loops: CDR1 LGHNA, CDR2 YSLEER. V was cut by 0 bases and J by 0 bases, with 9 bases left in between. This CDR3 contains 16 residues. CDR3 in amino acids: CASSQDHESSYNEQFF. CDR3 DNA sequence: TGCGCCAGCAGCCAAGATCACGAGAGCTCCTACAATGAGCAGTTCTTC.

The chain carries TRBV29-1 and TRBJ1-1; 8 nucleotides line up with TRBD1. Germline V CDR1 and CDR2: SQVTM, ANQGSEA. V trimming: 7 bases; J trimming: 4 bases; junction bases outside the gene matches: 5. The CDR3 sequence is 12 residues long. The CDR3 coding sequence is TGCAGCGACCAGACAGGGGTCACTGAAGCTTTCTTT. Encoded protein: CSDQTGVTEAFF.

V and J are TRBV4-1 and TRBJ1-6, with 7 bases that match TRBD1. V lost 1 base, J lost 8 bases, and 8 bases stayed unmatched. Germline CDR1 and CDR2: MGHRA and YSYEKL. The CDR3 contains 16 residues. CDR3 in amino acids: CASSQGTGAGDSPLHF. The CDR3 DNA is TGCGCCAGCAGCCAAGGAACAGGGGCCGGGGATTCACCCCTCCACTTT.

This rearrangement joins TRBV28 to TRBJ1-1; possible D gene TRBD1, 6 bases. CDR3 length equals 11 residues. V was shortened by 7 bases and J by 7 bases, with 10 bases between the two germline ends. In germline, CDR1 is MDHEN, CDR2 SYDVKM. The DNA for the CDR3 is TGTGCCAGCAACAGGGCTAATGAAGCTTTCTTT. It specifies CASNRANEAFF.

The gene calls are TRBV2 and TRBJ2-7; 8 nucleotides agree with TRBD2. The CDR3 runs to 12 residues. Germline CDR1 is SNHLY and CDR2 is FYNNEI. V shed 4 bases and J 6 bases; nucleotides not matched to a gene: 2. The CDR3 bases are TGTGCCAGCAGTGTACGGGGGGGCGAGCAGTACTTC. Translated, it gives CASSVRGGEQYF.

By share, this clone ranks as medium-sized. The chain carries TRBV28 and TRBJ2-1; TRBD2 matches at 12 bases. With V trimmed by 4 bases and J by 10 bases, 2 bases remained unmatched. Germline V gene data show CDR1 as MDHEN and CDR2 as SYDVKM. This CDR3 has 13 residues. The CDR3, as DNA: TGTGCCAGCAGTTGGGGGACTAGCGGGGAGCAGTTCTTC. Encoded protein: CASSWGTSGEQFF.